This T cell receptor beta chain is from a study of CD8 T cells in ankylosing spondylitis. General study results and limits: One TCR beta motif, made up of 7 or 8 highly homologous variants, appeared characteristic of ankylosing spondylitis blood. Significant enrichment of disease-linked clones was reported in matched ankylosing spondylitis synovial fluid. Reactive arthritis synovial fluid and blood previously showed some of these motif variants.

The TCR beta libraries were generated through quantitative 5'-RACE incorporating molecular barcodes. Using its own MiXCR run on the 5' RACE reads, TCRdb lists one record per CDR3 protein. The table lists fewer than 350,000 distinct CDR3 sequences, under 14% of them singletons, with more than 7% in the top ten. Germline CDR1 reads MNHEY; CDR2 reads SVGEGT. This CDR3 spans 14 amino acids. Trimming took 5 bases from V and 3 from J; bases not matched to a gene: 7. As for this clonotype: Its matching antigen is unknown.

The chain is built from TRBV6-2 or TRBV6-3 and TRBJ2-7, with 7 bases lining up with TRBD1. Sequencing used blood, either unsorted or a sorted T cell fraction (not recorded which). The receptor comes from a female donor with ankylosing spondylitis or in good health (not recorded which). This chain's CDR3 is CASSNPQGDYEQYF. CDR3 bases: TGTGCCAGCAGTAATCCGCAGGGGGACTACGAGCAGTACTTC.